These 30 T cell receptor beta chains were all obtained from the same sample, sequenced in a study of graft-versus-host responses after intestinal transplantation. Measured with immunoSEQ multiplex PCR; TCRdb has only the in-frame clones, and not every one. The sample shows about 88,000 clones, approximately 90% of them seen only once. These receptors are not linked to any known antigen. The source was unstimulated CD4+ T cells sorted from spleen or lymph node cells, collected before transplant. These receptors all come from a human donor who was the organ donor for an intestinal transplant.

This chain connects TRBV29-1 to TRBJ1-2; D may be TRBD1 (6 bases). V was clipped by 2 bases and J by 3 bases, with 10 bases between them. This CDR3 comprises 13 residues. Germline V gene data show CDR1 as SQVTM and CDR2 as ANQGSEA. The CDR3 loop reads CSVETGIDYGYTF. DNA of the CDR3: TGCAGCGTTGAAACAGGGATTGACTATGGCTACACCTTC.

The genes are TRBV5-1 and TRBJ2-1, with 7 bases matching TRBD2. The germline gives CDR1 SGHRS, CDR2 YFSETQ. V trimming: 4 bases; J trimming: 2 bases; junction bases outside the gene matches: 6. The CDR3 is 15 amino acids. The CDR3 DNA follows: TGCGCCAGCAGCGGCGGGGGATTAACCTACAATGAGCAGTTCTTC. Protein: CASSGGGLTYNEQFF.

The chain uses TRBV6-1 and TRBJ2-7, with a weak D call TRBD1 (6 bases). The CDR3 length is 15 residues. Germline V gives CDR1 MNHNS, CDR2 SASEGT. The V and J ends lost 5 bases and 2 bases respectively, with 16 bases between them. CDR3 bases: TGTGCCAGCAGTTCAATCTGGCAGGGGACCTACGAGCAGTACTTC. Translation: CASSSIWQGTYEQYF.

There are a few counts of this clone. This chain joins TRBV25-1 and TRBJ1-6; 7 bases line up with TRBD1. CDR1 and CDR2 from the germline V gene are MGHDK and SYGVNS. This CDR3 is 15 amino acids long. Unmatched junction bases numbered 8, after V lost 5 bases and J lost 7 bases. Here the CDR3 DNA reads TGTGCCAGCAGTCCCCTGGCAGGGGGGAATTCACCCCTCCACTTT. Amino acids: CASSPLAGGNSPLHF.

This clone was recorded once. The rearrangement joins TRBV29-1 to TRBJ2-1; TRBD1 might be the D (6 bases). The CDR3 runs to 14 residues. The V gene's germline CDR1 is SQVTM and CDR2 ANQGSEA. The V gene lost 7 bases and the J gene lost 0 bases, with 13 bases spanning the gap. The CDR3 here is CSEQGPGSYNEQFF. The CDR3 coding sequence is TGCAGCGAACAGGGCCCTGGCTCCTACAATGAGCAGTTCTTC.

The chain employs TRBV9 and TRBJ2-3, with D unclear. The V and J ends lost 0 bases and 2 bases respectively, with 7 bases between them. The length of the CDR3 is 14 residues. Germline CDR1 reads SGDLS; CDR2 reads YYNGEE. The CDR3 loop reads CASSVGPLTDTQYF. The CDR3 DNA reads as TGTGCCAGCAGCGTAGGTCCCCTCACAGATACGCAGTATTTT.

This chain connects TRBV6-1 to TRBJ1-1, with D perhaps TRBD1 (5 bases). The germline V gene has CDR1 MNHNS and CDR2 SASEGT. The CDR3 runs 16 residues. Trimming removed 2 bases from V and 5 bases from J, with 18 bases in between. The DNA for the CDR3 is TGTGCCAGCAGTGAACCCTACCTGGGGGAGGGGACTGAAGCTTTCTTT. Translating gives CASSEPYLGEGTEAFF.

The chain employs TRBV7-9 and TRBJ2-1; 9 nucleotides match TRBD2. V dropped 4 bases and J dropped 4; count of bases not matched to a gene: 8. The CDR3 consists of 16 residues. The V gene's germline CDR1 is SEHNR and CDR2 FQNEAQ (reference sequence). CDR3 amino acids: CASSSTSGGMYNEQFF. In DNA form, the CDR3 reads TGTGCCAGCAGCTCCACCAGCGGGGGGATGTACAATGAGCAGTTCTTC.

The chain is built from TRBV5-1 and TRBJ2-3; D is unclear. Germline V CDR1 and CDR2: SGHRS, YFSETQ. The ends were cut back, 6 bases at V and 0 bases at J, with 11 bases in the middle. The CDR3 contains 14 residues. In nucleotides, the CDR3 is TGCGCCAGCATGCCTTTGACTAGCACAGATACGCAGTATTTT. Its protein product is CASMPLTSTDTQYF.

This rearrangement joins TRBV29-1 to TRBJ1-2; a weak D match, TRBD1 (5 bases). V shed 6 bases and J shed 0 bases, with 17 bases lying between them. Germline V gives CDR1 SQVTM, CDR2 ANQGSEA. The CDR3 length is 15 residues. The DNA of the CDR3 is TGCAGCGTGGCACAGACGACAGATACTAACTATGGCTACACCTTC. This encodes CSVAQTTDTNYGYTF.

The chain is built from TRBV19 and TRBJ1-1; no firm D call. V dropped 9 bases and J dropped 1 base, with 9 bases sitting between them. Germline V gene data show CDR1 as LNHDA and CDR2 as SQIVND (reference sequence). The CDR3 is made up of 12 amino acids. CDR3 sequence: CASQRRNTEAFF. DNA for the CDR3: TGTGCCAGCCAACGCAGGAACACTGAAGCTTTCTTT.

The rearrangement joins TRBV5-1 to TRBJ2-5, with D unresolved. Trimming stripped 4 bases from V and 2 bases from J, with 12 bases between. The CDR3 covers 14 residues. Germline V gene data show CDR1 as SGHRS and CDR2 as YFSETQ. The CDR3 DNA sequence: TGCGCCAGCAGCCTAGATCTAGTACAAGAGACCCAGTACTTC. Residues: CASSLDLVQETQYF.

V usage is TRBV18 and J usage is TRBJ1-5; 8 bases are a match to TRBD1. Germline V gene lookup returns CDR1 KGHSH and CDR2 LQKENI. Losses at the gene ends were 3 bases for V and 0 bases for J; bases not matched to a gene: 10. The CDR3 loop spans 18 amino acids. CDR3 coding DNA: TGTGCCAGCTCACCTAGGACAGGGATCGGTTATAGCAATCAGCCCCAGCATTTT. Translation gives CASSPRTGIGYSNQPQHF.

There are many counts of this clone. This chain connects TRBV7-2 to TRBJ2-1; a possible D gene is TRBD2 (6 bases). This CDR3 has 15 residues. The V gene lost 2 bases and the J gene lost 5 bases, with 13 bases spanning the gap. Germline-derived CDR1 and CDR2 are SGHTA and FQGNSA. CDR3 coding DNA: TGTGCCAGCAGCTTAACTAGGCTAGCGAACAATGAGCAGTTCTTC. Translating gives CASSLTRLANNEQFF.

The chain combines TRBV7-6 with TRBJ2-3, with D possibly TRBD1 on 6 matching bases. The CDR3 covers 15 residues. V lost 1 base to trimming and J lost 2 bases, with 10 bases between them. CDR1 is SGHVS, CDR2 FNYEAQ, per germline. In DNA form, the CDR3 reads TGTGCCAGCAGCTTAGTGACAGGCACCACAGATACGCAGTATTTT. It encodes CASSLVTGTTDTQYF.

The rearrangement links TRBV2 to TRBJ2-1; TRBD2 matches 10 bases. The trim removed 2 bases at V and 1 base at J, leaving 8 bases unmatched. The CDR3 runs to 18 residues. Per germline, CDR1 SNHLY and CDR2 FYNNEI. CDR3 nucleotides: TGTGCCAGCAGTGAACACCTAGCGGGGGTTGGTTCCTACAATGAGCAGTTCTTC. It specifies CASSEHLAGVGSYNEQFF.

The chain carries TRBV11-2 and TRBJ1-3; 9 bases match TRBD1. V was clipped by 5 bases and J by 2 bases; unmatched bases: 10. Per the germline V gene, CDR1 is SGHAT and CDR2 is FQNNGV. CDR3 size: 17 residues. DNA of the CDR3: TGTGCCAGCAGCCCCAGACGGGACAGGGCCGCTGGAAACACCATATATTTT. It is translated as CASSPRRDRAAGNTIYF.

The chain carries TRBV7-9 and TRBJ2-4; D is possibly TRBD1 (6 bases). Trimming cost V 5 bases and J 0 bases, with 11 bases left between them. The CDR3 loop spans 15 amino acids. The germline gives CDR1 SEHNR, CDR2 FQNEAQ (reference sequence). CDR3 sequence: CASSAQGIAKNIQYF. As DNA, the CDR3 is TGTGCCAGCAGCGCCCAGGGGATAGCCAAAAACATTCAGTACTTC.

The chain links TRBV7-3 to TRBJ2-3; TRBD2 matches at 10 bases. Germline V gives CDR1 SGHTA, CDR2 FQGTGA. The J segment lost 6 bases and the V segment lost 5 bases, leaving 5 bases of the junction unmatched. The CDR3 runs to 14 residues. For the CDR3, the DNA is TGTGCCAGCAGCCCTAGCGGGAGTGGTGATACGCAGTATTTT. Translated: CASSPSGSGDTQYF.

The CDR3 protein is CASSLGLDRGRNQPQHF. The CDR3 DNA reads as TGTGCCAGTAGTCTGGGACTGGACAGGGGAAGGAATCAGCCCCAGCATTTT. This chain connects TRBV19 to TRBJ1-5; 9 bases line up with TRBD1. The germline V gene encodes CDR1 LNHDA and CDR2 SQIVND (reference sequence). The V segment lost 5 bases and the J segment 4 bases; nucleotides outside the gene matches: 12. The CDR3 runs to 17 residues.

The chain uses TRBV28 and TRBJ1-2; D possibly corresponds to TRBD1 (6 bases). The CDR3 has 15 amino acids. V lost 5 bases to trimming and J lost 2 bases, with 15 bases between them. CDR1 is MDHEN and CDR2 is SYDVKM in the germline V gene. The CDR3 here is CASSPRTALNYGYTF. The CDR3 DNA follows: TGTGCCAGCAGTCCTAGGACAGCCCTAAACTATGGCTACACCTTC.

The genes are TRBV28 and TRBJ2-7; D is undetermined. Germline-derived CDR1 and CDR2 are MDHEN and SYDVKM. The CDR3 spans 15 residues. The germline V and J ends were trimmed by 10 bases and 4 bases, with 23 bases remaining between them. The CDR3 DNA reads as TGTGCCACCACCTACTTAGCTTGGCCAGTATACGAGCAGTACTTC. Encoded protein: CATTYLAWPVYEQYF.

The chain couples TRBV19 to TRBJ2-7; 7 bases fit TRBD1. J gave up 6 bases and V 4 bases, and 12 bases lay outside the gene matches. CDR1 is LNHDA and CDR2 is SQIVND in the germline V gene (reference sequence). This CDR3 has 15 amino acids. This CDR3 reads CASSTSPGQWSEQYF. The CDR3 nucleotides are TGTGCCAGTAGTACCTCTCCGGGACAGTGGTCCGAGCAGTACTTC.

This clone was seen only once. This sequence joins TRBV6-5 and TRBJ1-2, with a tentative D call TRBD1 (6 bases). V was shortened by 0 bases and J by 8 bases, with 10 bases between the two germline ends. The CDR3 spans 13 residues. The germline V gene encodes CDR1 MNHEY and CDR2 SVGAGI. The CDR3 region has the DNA TGTGCCAGCAGTTACTCCGGGGGGCGAGGCTACACCTTC. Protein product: CASSYSGGRGYTF.

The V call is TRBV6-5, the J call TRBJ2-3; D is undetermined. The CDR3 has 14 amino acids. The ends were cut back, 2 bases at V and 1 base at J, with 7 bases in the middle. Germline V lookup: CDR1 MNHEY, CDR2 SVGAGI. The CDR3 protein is CASSYVSRTDTQYF. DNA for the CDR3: TGTGCCAGCAGTTACGTCTCCCGCACAGATACGCAGTATTTT.

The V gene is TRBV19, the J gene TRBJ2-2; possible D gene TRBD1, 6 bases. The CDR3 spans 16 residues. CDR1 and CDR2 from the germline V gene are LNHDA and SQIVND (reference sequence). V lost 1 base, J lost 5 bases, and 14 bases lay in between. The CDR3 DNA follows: TGTGCCAGTAGTATAGTTTCCGGGACATCAACCGGGGAGCTGTTTTTT. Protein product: CASSIVSGTSTGELFF.

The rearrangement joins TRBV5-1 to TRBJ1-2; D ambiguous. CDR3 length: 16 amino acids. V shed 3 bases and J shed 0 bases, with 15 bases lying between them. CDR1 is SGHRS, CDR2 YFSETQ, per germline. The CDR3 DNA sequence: TGCGCCAGCAGCTCCGGCGGGGTGGGAGCTAACTATGGCTACACCTTC. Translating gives CASSSGGVGANYGYTF.

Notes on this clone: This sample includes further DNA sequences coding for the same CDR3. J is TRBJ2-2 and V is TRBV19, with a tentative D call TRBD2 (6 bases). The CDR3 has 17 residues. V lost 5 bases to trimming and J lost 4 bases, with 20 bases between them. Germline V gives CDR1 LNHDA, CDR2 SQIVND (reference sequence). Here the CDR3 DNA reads TGTGCCAGTAGTCCCGGCTGGGACTGGAGGGGCACCGGGGAGCTGTTTTTT. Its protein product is CASSPGWDWRGTGELFF.

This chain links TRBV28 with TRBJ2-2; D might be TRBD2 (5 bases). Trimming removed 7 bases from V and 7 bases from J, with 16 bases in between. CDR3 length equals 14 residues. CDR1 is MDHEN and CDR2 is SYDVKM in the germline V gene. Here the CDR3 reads CASMTMGLSGELFF. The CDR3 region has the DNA TGTGCCAGCATGACTATGGGGTTGAGCGGGGAGCTGTTTTTT.

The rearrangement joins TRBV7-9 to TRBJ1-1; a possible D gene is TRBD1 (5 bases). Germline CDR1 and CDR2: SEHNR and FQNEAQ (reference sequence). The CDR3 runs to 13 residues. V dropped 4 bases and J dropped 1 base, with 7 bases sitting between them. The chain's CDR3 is CASSYTGNTEAFF. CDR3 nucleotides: TGTGCCAGCAGCTATACAGGGAACACTGAAGCTTTCTTT.